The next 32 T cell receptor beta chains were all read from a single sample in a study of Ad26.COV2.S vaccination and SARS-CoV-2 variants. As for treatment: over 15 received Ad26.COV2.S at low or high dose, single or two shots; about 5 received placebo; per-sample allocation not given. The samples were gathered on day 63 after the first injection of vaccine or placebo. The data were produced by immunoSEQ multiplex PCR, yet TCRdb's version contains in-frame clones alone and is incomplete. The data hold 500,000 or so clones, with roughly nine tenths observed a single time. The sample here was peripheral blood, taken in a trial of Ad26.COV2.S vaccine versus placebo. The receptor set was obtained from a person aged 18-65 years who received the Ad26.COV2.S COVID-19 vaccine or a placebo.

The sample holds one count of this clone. CDR3 sequence reads: CASSDPGTGDEKLFF. The CDR3 DNA reads TGCGCCAGCAGCGATCCCGGGACAGGGGATGAAAAACTGTTTTTT. The chain recombines TRBV5-1 with TRBJ1-4; 10 bases map to TRBD1. The CDR3 totals 15 residues. V lost 4 bases and J lost 6; bases outside the gene matches: 6. Germline CDR1 and CDR2: SGHRS and YFSETQ.

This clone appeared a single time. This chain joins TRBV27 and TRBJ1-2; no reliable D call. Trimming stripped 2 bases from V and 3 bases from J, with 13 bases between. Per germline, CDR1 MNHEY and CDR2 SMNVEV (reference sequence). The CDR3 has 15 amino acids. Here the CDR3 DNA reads TGTGCCAGCAGTTTAGTTGGGGAGGAGTACTATGGCTACACCTTC. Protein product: CASSLVGEEYYGYTF.

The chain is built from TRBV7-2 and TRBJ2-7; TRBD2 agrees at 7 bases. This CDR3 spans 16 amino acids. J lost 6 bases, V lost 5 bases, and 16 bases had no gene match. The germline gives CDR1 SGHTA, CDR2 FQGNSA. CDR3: CASSLTSGVGWSEQYF. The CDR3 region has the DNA TGTGCCAGCAGCCTGACGAGCGGGGTCGGATGGAGCGAGCAGTACTTC.

CDR3 amino acids: CAAGPALAVTDTQYF. The CDR3 nucleotides are TGTGCCGCCGGACCCGCCCTGGCCGTCACAGATACGCAGTATTTT. The chain joins TRBV10-3 to TRBJ2-3; D gene uncertain. Looked up from germline, CDR1 is ENHRY and CDR2 is SYGVKD. V lost 11 bases to trimming and J lost 2 bases, with 20 bases between them. The length of the CDR3 is 15 residues.

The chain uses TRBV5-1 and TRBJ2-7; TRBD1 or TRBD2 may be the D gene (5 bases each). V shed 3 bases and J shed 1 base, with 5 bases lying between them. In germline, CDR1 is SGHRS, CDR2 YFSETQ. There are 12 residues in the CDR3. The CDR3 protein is CASSWGSYEQYF. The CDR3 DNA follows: TGCGCCAGCAGCTGGGGGTCCTACGAGCAGTACTTC.

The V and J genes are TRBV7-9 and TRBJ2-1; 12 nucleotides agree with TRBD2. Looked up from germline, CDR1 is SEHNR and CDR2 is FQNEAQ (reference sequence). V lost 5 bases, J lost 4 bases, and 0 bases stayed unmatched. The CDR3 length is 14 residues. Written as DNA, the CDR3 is TGTGCCAGCAGCACTAGCGGGGGGTACAATGAGCAGTTCTTC. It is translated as CASSTSGGYNEQFF.

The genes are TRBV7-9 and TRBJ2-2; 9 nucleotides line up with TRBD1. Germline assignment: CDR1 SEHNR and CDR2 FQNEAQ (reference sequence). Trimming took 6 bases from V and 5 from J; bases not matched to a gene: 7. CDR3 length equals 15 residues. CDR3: CASSRDRGYTGELFF. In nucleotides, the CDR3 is TGTGCCAGCAGTCGAGACAGGGGGTATACCGGGGAGCTGTTTTTT.

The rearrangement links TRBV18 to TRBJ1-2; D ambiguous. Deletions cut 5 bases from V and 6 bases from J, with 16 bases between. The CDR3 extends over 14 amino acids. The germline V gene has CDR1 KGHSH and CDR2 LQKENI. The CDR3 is CASSVQAVDDGYTF. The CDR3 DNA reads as TGTGCCAGCTCAGTGCAGGCAGTGGATGATGGCTACACCTTC.

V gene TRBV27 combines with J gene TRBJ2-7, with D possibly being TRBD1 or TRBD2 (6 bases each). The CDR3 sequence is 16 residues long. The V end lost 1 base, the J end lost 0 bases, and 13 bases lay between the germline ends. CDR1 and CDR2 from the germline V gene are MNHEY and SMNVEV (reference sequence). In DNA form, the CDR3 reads TGTGCCAGCAGTTTATTGGGGGGCGCTAGCTCCTACGAGCAGTACTTC. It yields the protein CASSLLGGASSYEQYF.

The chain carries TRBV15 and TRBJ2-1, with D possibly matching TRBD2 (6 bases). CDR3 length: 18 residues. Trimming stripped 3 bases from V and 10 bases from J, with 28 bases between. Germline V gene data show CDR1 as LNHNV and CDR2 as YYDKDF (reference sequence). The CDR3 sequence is CATSSGILRDWWIREQFF. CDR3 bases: TGTGCCACCAGCAGCGGCATCCTCCGGGACTGGTGGATTAGGGAGCAGTTCTTC.

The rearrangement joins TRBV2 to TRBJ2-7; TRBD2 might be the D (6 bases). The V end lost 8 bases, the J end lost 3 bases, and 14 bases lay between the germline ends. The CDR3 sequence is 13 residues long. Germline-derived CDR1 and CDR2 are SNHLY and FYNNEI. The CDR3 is CASGRLGNYEQYF. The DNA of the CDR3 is TGTGCCAGCGGGAGGTTGGGGAACTACGAGCAGTACTTC.

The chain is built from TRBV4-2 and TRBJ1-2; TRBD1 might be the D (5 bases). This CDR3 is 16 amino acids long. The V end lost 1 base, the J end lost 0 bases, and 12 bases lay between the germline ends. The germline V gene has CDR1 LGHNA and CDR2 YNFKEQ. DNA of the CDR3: TGTGCCAGCAGCCAAGTGGCGACAGTCACTAACTATGGCTACACCTTC. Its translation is CASSQVATVTNYGYTF.

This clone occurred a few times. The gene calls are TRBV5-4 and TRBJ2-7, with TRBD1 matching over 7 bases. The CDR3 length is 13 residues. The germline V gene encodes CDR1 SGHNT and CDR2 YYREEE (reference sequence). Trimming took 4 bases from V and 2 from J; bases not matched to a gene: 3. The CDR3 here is CASSLTGTYEQYF. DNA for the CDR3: TGTGCCAGCAGCCTGACAGGGACCTACGAGCAGTACTTC. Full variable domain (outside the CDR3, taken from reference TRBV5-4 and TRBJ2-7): ETGVTQSPTHLIKTRGQQVTLRCSSQSGHNTVSWYQQALGQGPQFIFQYYREEENGRGNFPPRFSGLQFPNYSSELNVNALELDDSALYLCASSLTGTYEQYFGPGTRLTVT.

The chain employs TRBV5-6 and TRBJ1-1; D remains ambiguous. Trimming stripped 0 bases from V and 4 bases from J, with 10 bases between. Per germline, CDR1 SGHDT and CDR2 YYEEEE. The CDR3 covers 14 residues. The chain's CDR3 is CASSLVGVGTEAFF. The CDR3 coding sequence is TGTGCCAGCAGCTTGGTAGGTGTTGGCACTGAAGCTTTCTTT. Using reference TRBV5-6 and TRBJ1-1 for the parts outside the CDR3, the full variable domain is DAGVTQSPTHLIKTRGQQVTLRCSPKSGHDTVSWYQQALGQGPQFIFQYYEEEERQRGNFPDRFSGHQFPNYSSELNVNALLLGDSALYLCASSLVGVGTEAFFGQGTRLTVV.

For the CDR3, the DNA is TGTGCCTGGAGTGTCCGCGGGGGCTTGGGCTACGAGCAGTACTTC. This gives the protein CAWSVRGGLGYEQYF. J is TRBJ2-7 and V is TRBV30; a possible D gene is TRBD2 (7 bases). The CDR3 runs 15 residues. Germline CDR1 and CDR2: GTSNPN and SVGIG (reference sequence). The V and J ends lost 0 bases and 3 bases respectively, with 15 bases between them.

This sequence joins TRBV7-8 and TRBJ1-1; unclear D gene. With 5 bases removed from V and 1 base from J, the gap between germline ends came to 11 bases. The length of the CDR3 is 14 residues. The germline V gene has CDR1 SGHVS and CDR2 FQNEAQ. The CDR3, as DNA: TGTGCCAGCAGCACCCTTGAAGGGAACACTGAAGCTTTCTTT. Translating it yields CASSTLEGNTEAFF.

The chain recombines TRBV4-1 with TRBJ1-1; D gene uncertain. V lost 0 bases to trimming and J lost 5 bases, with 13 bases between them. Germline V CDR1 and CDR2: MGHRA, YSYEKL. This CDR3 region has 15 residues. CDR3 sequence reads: CASSQEFQVRTEAFF. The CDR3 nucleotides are TGCGCCAGCAGCCAAGAATTTCAGGTGAGAACTGAAGCTTTCTTT.

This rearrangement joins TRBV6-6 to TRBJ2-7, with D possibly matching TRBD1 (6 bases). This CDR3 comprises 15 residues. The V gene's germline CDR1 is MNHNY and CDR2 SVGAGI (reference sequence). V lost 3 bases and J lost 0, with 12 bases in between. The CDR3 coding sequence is TGTGCCAGCAGTTATCAGGGGCCGTCCTCCTACGAGCAGTACGTC. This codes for CASSYQGPSSYEQYV.

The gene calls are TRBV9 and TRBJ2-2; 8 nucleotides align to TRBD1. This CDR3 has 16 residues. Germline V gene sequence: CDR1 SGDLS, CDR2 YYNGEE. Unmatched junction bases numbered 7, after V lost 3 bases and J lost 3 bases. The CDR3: CASSAQGQGYTGELFF. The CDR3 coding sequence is TGTGCCAGCAGCGCCCAAGGACAGGGTTACACCGGGGAGCTGTTTTTT. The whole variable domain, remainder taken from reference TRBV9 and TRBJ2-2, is DSGVTQTPKHLITATGQRVTLRCSPRSGDLSVYWYQQSLDQGLQFLIQYYNGEERAKGNILERFSAQQFPDLHSELNLSSLELGDSALYFCASSAQGQGYTGELFFGEGSRLTVL.

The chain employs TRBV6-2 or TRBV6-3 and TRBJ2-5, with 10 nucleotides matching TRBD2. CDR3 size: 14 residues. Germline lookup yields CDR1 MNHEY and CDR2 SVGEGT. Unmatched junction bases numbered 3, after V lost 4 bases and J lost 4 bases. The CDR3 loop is CASSSRTSGETQYF. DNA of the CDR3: TGTGCCAGCAGTTCGCGGACTAGCGGAGAGACCCAGTACTTC.

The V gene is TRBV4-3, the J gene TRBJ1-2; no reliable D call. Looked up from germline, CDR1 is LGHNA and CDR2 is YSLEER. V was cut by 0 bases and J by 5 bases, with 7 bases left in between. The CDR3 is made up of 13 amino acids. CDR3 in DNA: TGCGCCAGCAGCCAAGATTTGGGGTATGGCTACACCTTC. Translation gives CASSQDLGYGYTF.

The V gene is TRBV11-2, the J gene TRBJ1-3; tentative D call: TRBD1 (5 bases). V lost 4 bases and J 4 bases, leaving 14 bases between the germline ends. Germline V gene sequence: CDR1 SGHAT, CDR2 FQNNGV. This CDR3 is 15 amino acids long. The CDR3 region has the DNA TGTGCCAGCAGCTCCTCCAGGGTATCAGGAAACACCATATATTTT. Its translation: CASSSSRVSGNTIYF.

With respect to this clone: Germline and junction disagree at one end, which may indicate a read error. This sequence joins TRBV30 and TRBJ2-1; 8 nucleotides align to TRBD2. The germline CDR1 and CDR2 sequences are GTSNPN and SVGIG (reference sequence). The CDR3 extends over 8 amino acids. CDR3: CAGGEQFF. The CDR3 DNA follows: TGCGCGGGGGGTGAGCAGTTCTTC.

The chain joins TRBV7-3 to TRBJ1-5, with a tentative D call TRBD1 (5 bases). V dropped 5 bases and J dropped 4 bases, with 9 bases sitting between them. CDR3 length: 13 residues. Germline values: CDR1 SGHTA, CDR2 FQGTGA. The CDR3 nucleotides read TGTGCCAGCAGCCGGGACGGGAATCAGCCCCAGCATTTT. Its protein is CASSRDGNQPQHF.

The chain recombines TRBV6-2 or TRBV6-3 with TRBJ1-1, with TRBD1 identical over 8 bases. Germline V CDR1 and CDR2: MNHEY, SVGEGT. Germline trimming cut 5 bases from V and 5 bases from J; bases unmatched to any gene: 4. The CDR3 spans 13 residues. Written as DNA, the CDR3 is TGTGCCAGCAGTGCCCGACAGGGGACTGAAGCTTTCTTT. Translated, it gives CASSARQGTEAFF.

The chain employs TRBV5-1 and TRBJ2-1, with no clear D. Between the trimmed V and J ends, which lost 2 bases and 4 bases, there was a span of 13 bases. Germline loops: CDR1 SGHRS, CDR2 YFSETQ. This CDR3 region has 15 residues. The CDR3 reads CASSFRPDRYNEQFF. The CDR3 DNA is TGCGCCAGCAGCTTTCGGCCGGATCGATACAATGAGCAGTTCTTC.

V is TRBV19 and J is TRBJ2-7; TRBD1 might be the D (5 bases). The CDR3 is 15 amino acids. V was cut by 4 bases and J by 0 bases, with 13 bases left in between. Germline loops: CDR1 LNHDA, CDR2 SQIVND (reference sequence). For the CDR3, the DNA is TGTGCCAGTAGTACGACCCTGGGGCTCTCCTACGAGCAGTACTTC. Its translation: CASSTTLGLSYEQYF.

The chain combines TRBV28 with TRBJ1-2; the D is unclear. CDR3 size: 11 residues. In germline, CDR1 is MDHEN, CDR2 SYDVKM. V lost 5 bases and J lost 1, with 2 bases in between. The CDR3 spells CASSLNYGYTF. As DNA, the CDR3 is TGTGCCAGCAGTCTTAACTATGGCTACACCTTC.

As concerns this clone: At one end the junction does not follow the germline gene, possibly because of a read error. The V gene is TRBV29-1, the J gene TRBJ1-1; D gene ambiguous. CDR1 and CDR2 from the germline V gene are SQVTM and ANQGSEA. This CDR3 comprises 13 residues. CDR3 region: CSVMTSRNPEAFF. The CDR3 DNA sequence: TGCAGCGTCATGACGAGTCGGAACCCTGAAGCTTTCTTT.

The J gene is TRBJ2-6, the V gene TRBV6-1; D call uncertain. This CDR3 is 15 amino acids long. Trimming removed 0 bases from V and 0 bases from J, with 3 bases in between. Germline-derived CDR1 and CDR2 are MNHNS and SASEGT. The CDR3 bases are TGTGCCAGCAGTGAAGCCATCTCTGGGGCCAACGTCCTGACTTTC. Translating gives CASSEAISGANVLTF.

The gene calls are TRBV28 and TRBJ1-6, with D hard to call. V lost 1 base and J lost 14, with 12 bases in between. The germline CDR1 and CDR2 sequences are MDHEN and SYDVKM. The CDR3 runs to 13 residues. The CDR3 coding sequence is TGTGCCAGCAGTTTATCCCCCGGCCTTACCCTCCACTTT. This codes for CASSLSPGLTLHF.

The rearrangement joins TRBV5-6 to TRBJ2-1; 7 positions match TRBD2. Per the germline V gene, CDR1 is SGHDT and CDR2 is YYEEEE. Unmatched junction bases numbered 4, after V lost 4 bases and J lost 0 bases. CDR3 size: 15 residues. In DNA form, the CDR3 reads TGTGCCAGCAGCCCAGGGAGGGGCTCCTACAATGAGCAGTTCTTC. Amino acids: CASSPGRGSYNEQFF.